This passage covers 6 T cell receptor beta chains from one sample sequenced in a study of shared clonotypes between healthy human individuals. Only in-frame clones appear in the TCRdb table, and some are missing; sequencing was by immunoSEQ multiplex PCR. The sample contains about 2.1 million clones, about 93% of which appear only once. Naive CD8 cells were CD45RO-negative, positively selected for CCR7, excluding terminally differentiated effector memory CD45RA+ cells. Sequences were obtained from naive CD8+ T cells from PBMCs. The receptors shown here come from a man aged 18 to 30 in good health. Some clones in this sample may be carry-over from other donors' samples.

The chain recombines TRBV27 with TRBJ2-7; maybe TRBD2 (6 bases). V was shortened by 0 bases and J by 2 bases, with 17 bases between the two germline ends. CDR3 length: 17 residues. Germline V gene lookup returns CDR1 MNHEY and CDR2 SMNVEV (reference sequence). The CDR3 loop is CASSLSATRELPYEQYF. DNA for the CDR3: TGTGCCAGCAGTTTATCGGCCACACGGGAGCTCCCCTACGAGCAGTACTTC.

The CDR3 sequence is CASSELTDLYGYTF. The CDR3 DNA is TGTGCCAGCAGTGAACTTACAGACCTCTATGGCTACACCTTC. This chain connects TRBV25-1 to TRBJ1-2, with unresolved D. In germline, CDR1 is MGHDK, CDR2 SYGVNS. The CDR3 contains 14 residues. Trimming took off 2 bases at V and 4 bases at J, with 11 bases between the two ends.

V and J are TRBV28 and TRBJ2-3, with 7 positions matching TRBD2. Losses at the gene ends were 9 bases for V and 0 bases for J; bases not matched to a gene: 9. Germline lookup yields CDR1 MDHEN and CDR2 SYDVKM. CDR3 length: 15 amino acids. The chain's CDR3 is CASRVAGGSTDTQYF. CDR3 nucleotides: TGTGCCAGTCGAGTAGCGGGTGGTAGCACAGATACGCAGTATTTT. Full variable domain (outside the CDR3, taken from reference TRBV28 and TRBJ2-3): DVKVTQSSRYLVKRTGEKVFLECVQDMDHENMFWYRQDPGLGLRLIYFSYDVKMKEKGDIPEGYSVSREKKERFSLILESASTNQTSMYLCASRVAGGSTDTQYFGPGTRLTVL.

CDR3 DNA: TGTGCCAGTAGTTTTGCGGCGTCAACCTACAATGAGCAGTTCTTC. It translates to CASSFAASTYNEQFF. The chain carries TRBV19 and TRBJ2-1; no definite D call. The germline gives CDR1 LNHDA, CDR2 SQIVND (reference sequence). V was trimmed by 5 bases and J by 2 bases, leaving 13 bases between them. The CDR3 is 15 residues long.

The genes are TRBV28 and TRBJ2-5, with 15 nucleotides matching TRBD2. The germline V gene encodes CDR1 MDHEN and CDR2 SYDVKM. The CDR3 contains 17 residues. The V gene end was trimmed by 10 bases and the J gene end by 5 bases; junction bases not matched to a gene: 14. CDR3 sequence (DNA): TGTGCCACCCATAGCCGGACTAGCGGGAGGGCCTGGGAGACCCAGTACTTC. Translation: CATHSRTSGRAWETQYF.

The gene calls are TRBV9 and TRBJ2-2; a weak D match, TRBD2 (6 bases). This CDR3 is built from 16 residues. V was shortened by 0 bases and J by 2 bases, with 11 bases between the two germline ends. Germline V gene lookup returns CDR1 SGDLS and CDR2 YYNGEE. CDR3 loop: CASSVAGAPNTGELFF. For the CDR3, the DNA is TGTGCCAGCAGCGTAGCGGGAGCACCCAACACCGGGGAGCTGTTTTTT. The variable domain in full, with the rest retrieved from reference TRBV9 and TRBJ2-2, is DSGVTQTPKHLITATGQRVTLRCSPRSGDLSVYWYQQSLDQGLQFLIQYYNGEERAKGNILERFSAQQFPDLHSELNLSSLELGDSALYFCASSVAGAPNTGELFFGEGSRLTVL.